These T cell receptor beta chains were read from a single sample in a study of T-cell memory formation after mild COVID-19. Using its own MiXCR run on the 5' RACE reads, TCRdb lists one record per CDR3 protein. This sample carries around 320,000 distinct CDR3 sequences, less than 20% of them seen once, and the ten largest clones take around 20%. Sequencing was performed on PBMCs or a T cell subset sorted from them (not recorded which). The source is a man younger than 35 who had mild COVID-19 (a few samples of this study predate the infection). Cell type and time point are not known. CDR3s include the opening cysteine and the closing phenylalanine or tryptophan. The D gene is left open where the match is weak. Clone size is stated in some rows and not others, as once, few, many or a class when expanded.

CDR3aa: CASSPRLIYGTGENTEAFF
CDR3nt: TGTGCCAGCAGCCCTCGTCTAATTTACGGGACAGGGGAGAACACTGAAGCTTTCTTT
d_gene: TRBD1
abundance: .
v_gene: TRBV11-1
j_gene: TRBJ1-1

CDR3aa: CASSRRDKNTEAFF
CDR3nt: TGTGCCAGCAGCAGACGGGACAAGAACACTGAAGCTTTCTTT
d_gene: .
abundance: .
v_gene: TRBV16
j_gene: TRBJ1-1

CDR3aa: CASSSVSYNEQFF
CDR3nt: TGTGCCAGCAGCTCAGTTTCCTACAATGAGCAGTTCTTC
d_gene: .
abundance: .
v_gene: TRBV7-2
j_gene: TRBJ2-1

CDR3aa: CASSFGTGNGELFF
CDR3nt: TGTGCCAGCAGTTTCGGGACAGGGAACGGGGAGCTGTTTTTT
d_gene: TRBD1
abundance: few
v_gene: TRBV27
j_gene: TRBJ2-2

CDR3aa: CSPRRGGISYNEQFF
CDR3nt: TGCAGTCCCCGCCGGGGGGGGATCTCCTACAATGAGCAGTTCTTC
d_gene: TRBD2
abundance: few
v_gene: TRBV20-1
j_gene: TRBJ2-1

CDR3aa: CASSYNWRGNEQFF
CDR3nt: TGTGCCAGCAGTTACAATTGGCGTGGGAATGAGCAGTTCTTC
d_gene: .
abundance: .
v_gene: TRBV6-2/TRBV6-3
j_gene: TRBJ2-1

CDR3aa: CASSQLEQTKNIQYF
CDR3nt: TGTGCCAGCAGCCAATTGGAACAGACCAAAAACATTCAGTACTTC
d_gene: .
abundance: many
v_gene: TRBV4-2
j_gene: TRBJ2-4

CDR3aa: CASRSGAYTGELFF
CDR3nt: TGTGCCAGCAGGTCGGGGGCTTACACCGGGGAGCTGTTTTTT
d_gene: .
abundance: .
v_gene: TRBV3-1
j_gene: TRBJ2-2

CDR3aa: CATFGSLYGYTF
CDR3nt: TGTGCCACCTTCGGTAGCCTCTATGGCTACACCTTC
d_gene: .
abundance: once
v_gene: TRBV10-3
j_gene: TRBJ1-2

CDR3aa: CASSQGTGLGYTF
CDR3nt: TGTGCCAGCAGCCAAGGCACAGGGCTCGGCTACACCTTC
d_gene: .
abundance: .
v_gene: TRBV3-1
j_gene: TRBJ1-2

CDR3aa: CASSLGPASSEQYF
CDR3nt: TGTGCCAGCAGTTTGGGGCCCGCTTCTAGCGAGCAGTACTTC
d_gene: .
abundance: few
v_gene: TRBV27
j_gene: TRBJ2-7